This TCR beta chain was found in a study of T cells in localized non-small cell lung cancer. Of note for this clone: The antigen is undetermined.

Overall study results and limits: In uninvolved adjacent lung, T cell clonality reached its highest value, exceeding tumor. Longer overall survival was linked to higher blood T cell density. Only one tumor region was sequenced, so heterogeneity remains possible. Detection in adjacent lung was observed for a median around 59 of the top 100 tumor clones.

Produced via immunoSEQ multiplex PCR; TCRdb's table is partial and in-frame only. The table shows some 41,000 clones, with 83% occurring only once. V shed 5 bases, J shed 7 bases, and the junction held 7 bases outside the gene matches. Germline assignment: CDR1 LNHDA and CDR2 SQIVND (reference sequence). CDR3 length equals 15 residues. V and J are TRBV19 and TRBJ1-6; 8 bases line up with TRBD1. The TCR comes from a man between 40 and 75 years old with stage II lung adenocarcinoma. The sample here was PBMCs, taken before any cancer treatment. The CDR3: CASSPDRGDNSPLHF. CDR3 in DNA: TGTGCCAGTAGTCCAGACAGGGGAGACAATTCACCCCTCCACTTT.